The present TCR beta chain was sequenced within a study of T cells in Graves' hyperthyroidism and ophthalmopathy. Study-wide points: A 13 V-J signature model discriminated ophthalmopathy versus stable hyperthyroidism. Blood also carried most thyroid clonotypes expanded above 0.001.

Patients were aged 18 to 65, had disease duration under 2 months, and had newly diagnosed hyperthyroidism. Together with thyroid ultrasound, orbital computed tomography, serum thyroxine and TRAb, clinical symptoms were used for diagnoses. V was pared by 2 bases and J by 6 bases, with 13 bases between. Per the germline V gene, CDR1 is SGHTA and CDR2 is FQGTGA. The CDR3 has 14 residues. Concerning this clonotype itself: The target antigen is unknown.

Template material for amplifying TCR beta CDR3 regions consisted of RNA transcripts. Initially, a first-round RT-PCR of the TCR CDR3 employed the HTBI primer set. Using its own MiXCR run on the multiplex PCR reads, TCRdb lists one record per CDR3 protein. The data contain roughly 570,000 distinct CDR3 sequences, about 43% of them seen just once; the ten biggest clones take up roughly 8.2%. This clonotype was obtained from a woman aged 18 to 35 with Graves' hyperthyroidism. V gene TRBV7-3 combines with J gene TRBJ2-5; D may match TRBD1 or TRBD2 (6 bases each). Material for sequencing was peripheral blood or thyroid tissue (not recorded which). In DNA form, the CDR3 reads TGTGCCAGCAGCTTAGGAGGAGGGGGACAGACCCAGTACTTC. Protein: CASSLGGGGQTQYF.